The sequence of this T cell receptor (beta chain) was determined in a study of T cell repertoires in cytomegalovirus infection. Findings of the study overall: CMV carriers having the relevant HLA were flagged by cumulative public TCR beta family frequency.

Germline trimming cut 5 bases from V and 8 bases from J; bases unmatched to any gene: 9. From germline, CDR1 is SGHVS and CDR2 FNYEAQ. CDR3 size: 14 residues. TCRdb independently ran MiXCR on the reads; one entry per CDR3 protein. The sample contains 150,000 to 190,000 distinct CDR3 sequences, around 24% of which appear only once. The sample holds many counts of this clonotype. Its target is unknown. Material: PBMCs. This clonotype was obtained from a human donor in good health (CMV status not recorded). Some clones in this sample may be carry-over from other donors' samples. J is TRBJ2-1 and V is TRBV7-6; TRBD1 matches at 7 bases. The CDR3 nucleotides are TGTGCCAGCAGCCCCCGCTGGCAGGGGGATGAGCAGTTCTTC. Protein product: CASSPRWQGDEQFF.